The 27 T cell receptor beta chains listed next were all sequenced from one sample in a study of T cells in Graves' hyperthyroidism and ophthalmopathy (dated 2019 in TCRdb). Receptor amplification or capture employed multiplex PCR. TCRdb records Illumina HiSeq 2000 as the sequencer. The TCR beta CDR3 regions were amplified from RNA transcripts. For the first round of RT-PCR on the TCR CDR3, the HTBI primer set was used together with the Qiagen OneStep RT-PCR kit. TCRdb ran its own pipeline on the public reads, namely fastp trimming at Q25 and MiXCR clone calling, and kept in-frame beta chains. Records with the same CDR3 protein are collapsed into one entry carrying the most frequent genes and DNA. Recorded for this sample are about 380,000 distinct CDR3 sequences; over 11% of them occurred a single time. Around 10% of the sample rests with the top ten. Input material: blood. The receptors come from a woman between 55 and 75 years old with Graves' hyperthyroidism.

This clonotype was observed a few times. V gene TRBV19 combines with J gene TRBJ2-3; D is uncertain. The germline gives CDR1 LNHDA, CDR2 SQIVND (reference sequence). The CDR3 covers 12 residues. Trimming took 3 bases from V and 5 from J, leaving 6 bases between them. The CDR3 region has the DNA TGTGCCAGTAGTATCTGGGGAGATACGCAGTATTTT. Translating it yields CASSIWGDTQYF.

About this clonotype itself: A much larger clone lies one base from this, so it may be a read error. This is likely a read error, given that the CDR3 carries no conserved phenylalanine or tryptophan at its end. The chain carries TRBV13 and TRBJ1-1, with 11 bases aligning to TRBD1. Germline V gives CDR1 PRHDT, CDR2 FYEKMQ (reference sequence). J lost 5 bases, V lost 4 bases, and 3 bases had no gene match. This CDR3 has 14 residues. CDR3 in amino acids: CASSSDRGRTEAFL. DNA of the CDR3: TGTGCCAGCAGCTCGGACAGGGGGCGGACTGAAGCTTTCCTT.

The sample holds many counts of this clonotype. This rearrangement joins TRBV30 to TRBJ1-5, with D tentatively TRBD1 (5 bases). The V end lost 8 bases, the J end lost 5 bases, and 13 bases lay between the germline ends. Looked up from germline, CDR1 is GTSNPN and CDR2 is SVGIG (reference sequence). The CDR3 has 12 amino acids. In DNA form, the CDR3 reads TGTGCCCTGGGACGCGGAGATCAGCCCCAGCATTTT. The encoded protein is CALGRGDQPQHF.

This clonotype was seen ten or more times. The chain combines TRBV19 with TRBJ1-5; D not resolved. V was pared by 2 bases and J by 5 bases, with 16 bases between. Germline V CDR1 and CDR2: LNHDA, SQIVND (reference sequence). This CDR3 is 16 amino acids long. CDR3 DNA: TGTGCCAGTAGTATACCTCCCGACACGACGCATCAGCCCCAGCATTTT. It translates to CASSIPPDTTHQPQHF.

This clonotype showed up many times. The chain links TRBV3-1 to TRBJ1-2; D remains ambiguous. Trimming cost V 5 bases and J 0 bases, with 16 bases left between them. The CDR3 is 16 amino acids. Germline-derived CDR1 and CDR2 are LGHDT and YNNKEL (reference sequence). The CDR3 loop is CASSAKFPGPNYGYTF. The CDR3 nucleotides read TGTGCCAGCAGCGCCAAGTTTCCAGGACCTAACTATGGCTACACCTTC.

This clonotype was detected a few times. The chain has TRBV29-1 and TRBJ2-7; 9 bases agree with TRBD2. The CDR3 length is 15 residues. Germline trimming cut 3 bases from V and 5 bases from J; bases unmatched to any gene: 11. Germline loops: CDR1 SQVTM, CDR2 ANQGSEA. The CDR3 here is CSVDGGSGRSHEQYF. The DNA for the CDR3 is TGCAGCGTTGATGGAGGGAGCGGGAGGTCCCACGAGCAGTACTTC.

The rearrangement uses TRBV4-1 and TRBJ2-1, with D tentatively TRBD1 (6 bases). Trimming removed 0 bases at V and 10 bases at J, with 13 bases between. The length of the CDR3 is 14 residues. The germline V gene encodes CDR1 MGHRA and CDR2 YSYEKL. The CDR3 DNA is TGCGCCAGCAGCCAAGATTTAGGGGGACGGGAGCAGTTCTTC. As protein: CASSQDLGGREQFF.

In this sample, this clonotype turned up many times. The V and J genes are TRBV12-3 or TRBV12-4 and TRBJ2-7; perhaps TRBD2 as D (5 bases). V gave up 8 bases and J gave up 3 bases, with 17 bases separating them. The length of the CDR3 is 14 residues. In nucleotides, the CDR3 is TGTGCCAGCGGAAATTCCATGGCGGGCTACGAGCAGTACTTC. Its translation is CASGNSMAGYEQYF.

This clonotype was detected ten times or more. V usage is TRBV10-3 and J usage is TRBJ1-1, with a possible D match to TRBD1 (5 bases). V gave up 3 bases and J gave up 1 base, with 12 bases separating them. Germline V gives CDR1 ENHRY, CDR2 SYGVKD. CDR3 length: 15 amino acids. CDR3 sequence reads: CAISDGRGGNTEAFF. The CDR3 nucleotides read TGTGCCATCAGTGATGGGAGGGGAGGGAACACTGAAGCTTTCTTT.

The table lists this clonotype with a few counts. The chain employs TRBV19 and TRBJ1-5; 7 bases are a match to TRBD1. Looked up from germline, CDR1 is LNHDA and CDR2 is SQIVND (reference sequence). The V gene end was trimmed by 7 bases and the J gene end by 0 bases; junction bases not matched to a gene: 6. The CDR3 has 15 residues. CDR3 region: CASKQGPYSNQPQHF. CDR3 DNA sequence: TGTGCCAGTAAACAGGGGCCATATAGCAATCAGCCCCAGCATTTT.

This clonotype showed up many times. The chain carries TRBV20-1 and TRBJ2-1; D remains ambiguous. V was trimmed by 1 base and J by 2 bases, leaving 9 bases between them. The CDR3 is made up of 14 amino acids. Germline lookup yields CDR1 DFQATT and CDR2 SNEGSKA (reference sequence). CDR3 coding DNA: TGCAGTGCTAGAGGGGCCAGCCCCTACAATGAGCAGTTCTTC. Translating gives CSARGASPYNEQFF.

The table lists this clonotype with a few counts. The chain uses TRBV6-5 and TRBJ1-3; D is undetermined. The germline gives CDR1 MNHEY, CDR2 SVGAGI. This CDR3 is 15 amino acids long. V was shortened by 0 bases and J by 1 base, with 7 bases between the two germline ends. The DNA for the CDR3 is TGTGCCAGCAGTTACTCAGCCATTTCTGGAAACACCATATATTTT. It encodes CASSYSAISGNTIYF.

The chain recombines TRBV30 with TRBJ1-2; D is unresolved. The CDR3 extends over 11 amino acids. Trimming shortened V by 1 base and J by 7 bases, and 7 bases separated the two germline ends. The V gene's germline CDR1 is GTSNPN and CDR2 SVGIG (reference sequence). The CDR3 here is CAWSGTGGYTF. In DNA, the CDR3 is TGTGCCTGGAGTGGGACGGGTGGCTACACCTTC.

This clonotype was detected ten times or more. This chain joins TRBV10-3 and TRBJ2-7; weak D call: TRBD1 (6 bases). The CDR3 is 12 residues long. CDR1 is ENHRY and CDR2 is SYGVKD in the germline V gene. Trimming cost V 9 bases and J 2 bases, with 11 bases left between them. The DNA of the CDR3 is TGTGCCATATCACAGGGTACCTACGAGCAGTACTTC. Its translation is CAISQGTYEQYF.

The V gene is TRBV28, the J gene TRBJ2-4; no firm D call. The V gene lost 0 bases and the J gene lost 4 bases, with 7 bases spanning the gap. Germline V gene sequence: CDR1 MDHEN, CDR2 SYDVKM. There are 14 residues in the CDR3. The CDR3 loop is CASSLWDGKNIQYF. Written as DNA, the CDR3 is TGTGCCAGCAGTTTATGGGACGGGAAAAACATTCAGTACTTC.

This clonotype has a count of ten or more. The junction differs from germline at one of its ends, possibly a read error. The V call is TRBV4-1, the J call TRBJ1-1, with TRBD1 as a possible D gene (5 bases). The CDR3 covers 15 residues. In germline, CDR1 is MGHRA, CDR2 YSYEKL. The CDR3 region is CVSSQGEQMNTEAFF. DNA for the CDR3: TGCGTCAGCAGCCAAGGGGAACAGATGAACACTGAAGCTTTCTTT.

This clonotype was detected only a few times. The rearrangement joins TRBV11-3 to TRBJ2-7, with D tentatively TRBD1 (6 bases). V lost 5 bases, J lost 2 bases, and 22 bases lay in between. The germline CDR1 and CDR2 sequences are SGHNT and YENEEA. The CDR3 consists of 17 residues. The CDR3 reads CASSPTYPDRSAYEQYF. The CDR3 DNA reads as TGTGCCAGCAGCCCGACTTATCCAGACAGGTCGGCCTACGAGCAGTACTTC. The whole variable domain, filled in from reference TRBV11-3 and TRBJ2-7, reads EAGVVQSPRYKIIEKKQPVAFWCNPISGHNTLYWYLQNLGQGPELLIRYENEEAVDDSQLPKDRFSAERLKGVDSTLKIQPAELGDSAVYLCASSPTYPDRSAYEQYFGPGTRLTVT.

This chain joins TRBV10-3 and TRBJ2-1; 7 bases are shared with TRBD1. The germline CDR1 and CDR2 sequences are ENHRY and SYGVKD. The CDR3 sequence is 14 residues long. Unmatched junction bases numbered 6, after V lost 6 bases and J lost 4 bases. The CDR3 DNA sequence: TGTGCCATCAGCCCGGGACAGACATACAATGAGCAGTTCTTC. Its translation: CAISPGQTYNEQFF.

This clonotype was seen a few times. The CDR3 DNA reads as TGCAGCGTGGCGATGGCTGAAGCTTTCTTT. Its protein product is CSVAMAEAFF. This rearrangement joins TRBV29-1 to TRBJ1-1; no definite D call. Germline-derived CDR1 and CDR2 are SQVTM and ANQGSEA. The CDR3 runs 10 residues. V was trimmed by 6 bases and J by 6 bases, leaving 8 bases between them.

This clonotype was detected many times. V usage is TRBV12-3 or TRBV12-4 and J usage is TRBJ2-2; TRBD1 agrees at 11 bases. With 5 bases clipped from V and 7 bases from J, the junction kept 12 bases outside the gene matches. The CDR3 contains 17 residues. CDR3 coding DNA: TGTGCCAGCAGTCCGGGACAGGGGGTCCCTTTCGACGGGGAGCTGTTTTTT. It translates to CASSPGQGVPFDGELFF.

There are many counts of this clonotype. The chain's CDR3 is CASSLGASGLGYEQYF. The CDR3 region has the DNA TGTGCCAGCAGCCTCGGGGCTAGCGGGTTAGGATACGAGCAGTACTTC. The rearrangement joins TRBV27 to TRBJ2-7, with 8 positions matching TRBD2. CDR3 length equals 16 residues. CDR1 is MNHEY, CDR2 SMNVEV, per germline (reference sequence). J lost 4 bases, V lost 6 bases, and 14 bases had no gene match.

This clonotype was detected many times. The chain employs TRBV28 and TRBJ1-1, with 9 bases fitting TRBD1. CDR1 and CDR2 from the germline V gene are MDHEN and SYDVKM. After removal of 1 base from V and 5 bases from J, the junction contained 8 bases not matched to a gene. The CDR3 spans 16 residues. The CDR3 reads CASSLYEGQGVTEAFF. The CDR3 DNA is TGTGCCAGCAGTTTATATGAGGGACAGGGAGTGACTGAAGCTTTCTTT.

There are a few counts of this clonotype. The gene calls are TRBV7-9 and TRBJ2-4; D gene unclear. Trimming left V 5 bases short and J 3 bases short, with 11 bases between. The CDR3 is 14 residues long. CDR1 and CDR2 from the germline V gene are SEHNR and FQNEAQ (reference sequence). The CDR3 sequence: CASSVAEDKNIQYF. The CDR3 region has the DNA TGTGCCAGCAGCGTGGCAGAGGACAAAAACATTCAGTACTTC.

As DNA, the CDR3 is TGTGCCACCAGCAGAGTGGGGGGGGAAGCGAGCAATCAGCCCCAGCATTTT. Its translation is CATSRVGGEASNQPQHF. V gene TRBV15 combines with J gene TRBJ1-5; tentatively, D is TRBD1 (5 bases). CDR1 and CDR2 from the germline V gene are LNHNV and YYDKDF (reference sequence). The V end was cut by 1 base, the J end by 1 base, with 14 bases between. The CDR3 has 17 amino acids. Filled out from reference TRBV15 and TRBJ1-5, the complete variable domain reads DAMVIQNPRYQVTQFGKPVTLSCSQTLNHNVMYWYQQKSSQAPKLLFHYYDKDFNNEADTPDNFQSRRPNTSFCFLDIRSPGLGDTAMYLCATSRVGGEASNQPQHFGDGTRLSIL.

J is TRBJ1-2 and V is TRBV4-2; D possibly corresponds to TRBD1 (5 bases). The CDR3 consists of 15 residues. Germline V gene data show CDR1 as LGHNA and CDR2 as YNFKEQ. Trimming shortened V by 4 bases and J by 6 bases, and 18 bases separated the two germline ends. The CDR3 region is CASSPLGAGKHGYTF. In nucleotides, the CDR3 is TGTGCCAGCAGCCCCCTTGGGGCAGGCAAGCATGGCTACACCTTC.

This clonotype was observed many times. The rearrangement joins TRBV7-2 to TRBJ2-1; 15 bases fit TRBD2. Germline V gene sequence: CDR1 SGHTA, CDR2 FQGNSA. The CDR3 has 16 amino acids. Trimming removed 6 bases from V and 3 bases from J; junction bases left unmatched: 3. DNA for the CDR3: TGTGCCAGCAGGCCGGGACTAGCGGGAGGCTACAATGAGCAGTTCTTC. The encoded protein is CASRPGLAGGYNEQFF.

The chain joins TRBV6-2 or TRBV6-3 to TRBJ2-7; 9 bases align to TRBD2. The CDR3 loop spans 14 amino acids. Losses at the gene ends were 7 bases for V and 3 bases for J; bases not matched to a gene: 7. CDR1 and CDR2 from the germline V gene are MNHEY and SVGEGT. DNA for the CDR3: TGTGCCAGCACTGGCCTAGCGGGGTTCTACGAGCAGTACTTC. As protein: CASTGLAGFYEQYF.